These T cell receptor beta chains were read from a single sample in a study of blood T cell repertoires in COVID-19. Clones were sequenced by immunoSEQ multiplex PCR, and TCRdb holds only the in-frame ones, with some missing. Of a few hundred thousand clones in the sample, approximately 85% were seen once. Sequencing used peripheral blood. These receptor sequences come from a human donor with COVID-19, enrolled during active disease. The donor label of this sample is uncertain. Both conserved end residues are part of each CDR3. The D gene is left open where the match is weak. Some rows have no size entry. The others give once, few or many, or a class for an expanded clone.

once,TRBJ2-7,TRBD2,TRBV7-2,CASSLGAGASSYEQYF,TGTGCCAGCAGCTTAGGAGCGGGAGCCTCCTCCTACGAGCAGTACTTC
NA,TRBJ2-7,NA,TRBV24-1,CATSGLISYEQYF,TGTGCCACCAGTGGACTCATCTCCTACGAGCAGTACTTC
NA,TRBJ2-1,TRBD2,TRBV5-6,CASSPGLAANNEQFF,TGTGCCAGCAGCCCCGGACTAGCGGCGAACAATGAGCAGTTCTTC
once,TRBJ2-3,TRBD2,TRBV11-3,CASSLAGTSGTDTQYF,TGTGCCAGCAGCTTAGCAGGGACTAGCGGCACAGATACGCAGTATTTT
NA,TRBJ2-3,TRBD2,TRBV2,CASSPGLDTDTQYF,TGTGCCAGCAGTCCGGGACTAGATACAGATACGCAGTATTTT
NA,TRBJ1-1,TRBD1,TRBV29-1,CSVYLTGAHTEAFF,TGCAGCGTTTACTTGACAGGGGCCCACACTGAAGCTTTCTTT
NA,TRBJ1-5,TRBD1,TRBV5-1,CASSLGTGRGNQPQHF,TGCGCCAGCAGCTTGGGGACAGGAAGGGGCAATCAGCCCCAGCATTTT
once,TRBJ2-5,NA,TRBV2,CASSTRGWETQYF,TGTGCCAGCAGTACAAGAGGTTGGGAGACCCAGTACTTC
NA,TRBJ2-5,TRBD2,TRBV11-2,CASSLLGGSETQYF,TGTGCCAGCAGCTTACTGGGCGGGAGTGAGACCCAGTACTTC
NA,TRBJ2-3,NA,TRBV7-2,CASSLVFGTQYF,TGTGCCAGCAGCTTAGTCTTCGGTACGCAGTATTTT
NA,TRBJ2-1,TRBD1,TRBV2,CASTTGAPKQFF,TGTGCCAGCACCACAGGGGCCCCTAAGCAGTTCTTC
NA,TRBJ2-7,TRBD2,TRBV19,CASSVTSGSFYEQYF,TGTGCCAGTAGTGTGACTAGCGGGAGCTTCTACGAGCAGTACTTC
once,TRBJ1-6,TRBD1,TRBV28,CASSTGQGWRSPLHF,TGTGCCAGCAGTACCGGACAGGGGTGGAGATCACCCCTCCACTTT
NA,TRBJ1-2,NA,TRBV5-5,CASSLLPTDLNYGYTF,TGTGCCAGCAGCTTGTTACCGACAGATCTTAACTATGGCTACACCTTC
NA,TRBJ1-5,NA,TRBV2,CASSEGGRVSNQPQHF,TGTGCCAGCAGTGAAGGTGGCAGGGTTAGCAATCAGCCCCAGCATTTT